The text below deals with one T cell receptor (beta chain). The data were taken from a study of cytomegalovirus exposure and HLA in healthy donors. In the PCR, 60 Vbeta and 13 Jbeta primers were used. Using immunoSEQ multiplex PCR, the repertoire was profiled, and TCRdb retains in-frame clones only, with some absent. The data contain fewer than 85,000 clones, around 68% of them seen just once; the ten biggest clones take up about 8.6%. The CDR3 has 14 residues. CDR1 and CDR2 (germline): SGHTA, FQGNSA. V dropped 4 bases and J dropped 11; count of bases not matched to a gene: 12. The source material was PBMCs. This clonotype was sampled from a man aged 40-49 years in good health and CMV-seropositive. The V and J genes are TRBV7-2 and TRBJ1-1; 8 positions agree with TRBD1. The CDR3 region is CASSSPSTGVRAFF. The CDR3 region has the DNA TGTGCCAGCAGCTCCCCTTCGACAGGGGTGAGGGCTTTCTTT.